This T cell receptor (beta chain) is from a study of blood T cell repertoires in COVID-19. Losses at the gene ends were 6 bases for V and 4 bases for J; bases not matched to a gene: 6. Germline values: CDR1 SGHAT, CDR2 FQNNGV. The CDR3 runs to 13 residues. Libraries were prepared by immunoSEQ multiplex PCR; TCRdb keeps only in-frame clonotypes and omits some of them. Of 200,000 or so clones listed, 70% to 90% were seen once; the top ten hold approximately 10%. This receptor was obtained from a man younger than 45 who had recovered from COVID-19. Sequenced input: PBMCs or T cells enriched from blood (not recorded which). This sequence joins TRBV11-2 and TRBJ2-7; TRBD2 matches 7 bases. CDR3 DNA sequence: TGTGCCAGCAGGGACGTGGGGGGGTACGAGCAGTACTTC. It encodes CASRDVGGYEQYF.